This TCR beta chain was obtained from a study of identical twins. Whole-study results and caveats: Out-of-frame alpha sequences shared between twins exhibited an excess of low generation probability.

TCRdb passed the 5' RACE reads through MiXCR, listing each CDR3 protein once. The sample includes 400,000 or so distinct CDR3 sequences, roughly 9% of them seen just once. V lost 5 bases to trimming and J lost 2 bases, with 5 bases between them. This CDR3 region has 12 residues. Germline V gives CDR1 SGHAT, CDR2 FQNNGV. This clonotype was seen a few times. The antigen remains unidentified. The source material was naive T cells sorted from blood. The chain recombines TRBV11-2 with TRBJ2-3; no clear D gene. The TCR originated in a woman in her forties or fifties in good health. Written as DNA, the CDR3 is TGTGCCAGCAGCCCCATCACAGATACGCAGTATTTT. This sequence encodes CASSPITDTQYF.